This TCR beta chain was identified in a study of preoperative IRX-2 immunotherapy in early breast cancer. Treatment defined: preoperative locoregional IRX-2 cytokine immunotherapy. This phase Ib study tested locoregional IRX-2 cytokine immunotherapy given before surgery. Libraries were prepared by immunoSEQ multiplex PCR; TCRdb keeps only in-frame clonotypes and omits some of them. Of approximately 25,000 clones listed, around 74% are singletons. The CDR3 spans 15 residues. Trimming left V 4 bases short and J 0 bases short, with 10 bases between. The germline V gene has CDR1 MGHRA and CDR2 YSYEKL. The sequence derives from a human donor with breast cancer. V is TRBV4-1 and J is TRBJ1-5; D gene uncertain. This specimen consisted of lymph node tissue, obtained after IRX-2 immunotherapy. The CDR3 protein is CASSPTGHSNQPQHF. The CDR3 nucleotides are TGCGCCAGCAGCCCCACGGGTCATAGCAATCAGCCCCAGCATTTT.